These T cell receptor beta chains were read from a single sample in a study of cytomegalovirus exposure and HLA in healthy donors. TCRdb's table, derived via immunoSEQ multiplex PCR, lists solely in-frame clones and lacks some. The sample contains about 160,000 clones, more than 75% of which appear only once. The sequenced material came from PBMCs. These receptors were obtained from a man aged 18 to 30 in good health and CMV-seropositive. Each CDR3 is given with its conserved first and last residue. The D gene is left open where the match is weak. For some rows the clone size is stated as once, few or many, or as a class when expanded; others skip it.

len,abundance,j_gene,v_gene,d_gene,CDR3nt,CDR3aa
11,NA,TRBJ2-1,TRBV20-1,NA,TGCAGTGCTGAGGCCTACAATGAGCAGTTCTTC,CSAEAYNEQFF
15,NA,TRBJ1-1,TRBV27,TRBD1,TGTGCCAGCACCACTTTGGCAGGGGGGAGCACTGAAGCTTTCTTT,CASTTLAGGSTEAFF
18,NA,TRBJ2-1,TRBV7-3,TRBD2,TGTGCCAGCAGCCCAACCGGGACTAGCGGGGGTATTTACAATGAGCAGTTCTTC,CASSPTGTSGGIYNEQFF
15,NA,TRBJ2-7,TRBV7-6,TRBD1,TGTGCCAGCAGCTTAGATTTCACAGGGGGCTACGAGCAGTACTTC,CASSLDFTGGYEQYF
14,few,TRBJ2-5,TRBV2,TRBD1,TGTGCCAGCAGTGAAGGCAGGGGGTCAGAGACCCAGTACTTC,CASSEGRGSETQYF
18,NA,TRBJ2-1,TRBV7-6,TRBD1,TGTGCCAGCAGCTACGCGTTTGTGGGACAGGGATCGTACAATGAGCAGTTCTTC,CASSYAFVGQGSYNEQFF
14,NA,TRBJ2-3,TRBV30,TRBD2,TGTGCCTGGTCTCCGGGACTACGCATTGATACGCAGTATTTT,CAWSPGLRIDTQYF
15,NA,TRBJ2-7,TRBV11-2,TRBD1,TGTGCCAGCAGCCTAGACACCACAGGGGTCGGCGAGCAGTACTTC,CASSLDTTGVGEQYF
17,few,TRBJ2-5,TRBV5-1,TRBD2,TGCGCCAGCAGCCCCGGACTAAGCGGGGGGGCCGGGGAGACCCAGTACTTC,CASSPGLSGGAGETQYF
13,NA,TRBJ1-1,TRBV4-3,TRBD1,TGCGCCAGCAGCCGCACAGGGGGCTACGAAGCTTTCTTT,CASSRTGGYEAFF
16,few,TRBJ1-1,TRBV5-4,NA,TGTGCCAGCAGCTATGACAGGCCCGAGGATAACACTGAAGCTTTCTTT,CASSYDRPEDNTEAFF
14,NA,TRBJ1-1,TRBV1,NA,TGCACCAGCAGCCGAGAGAGGCCGAACACTGAAGCTTTCTTT,CTSSRERPNTEAFF
15,NA,TRBJ2-2,TRBV19,TRBD2,TGTGCCAGTAGTATTCTAGCGGGGGGGACCGGGGAGCTGTTTTTT,CASSILAGGTGELFF
13,NA,TRBJ2-5,TRBV7-3,NA,TGTGCCAGCAGCTCTTCGTACCAAGAGACCCAGTACTTC,CASSSSYQETQYF
16,few,TRBJ1-5,TRBV6-1,NA,TGTGCCAGCAGTGGATCACAGGGTGTGGGCAATCAGCCCCAGCATTTT,CASSGSQGVGNQPQHF